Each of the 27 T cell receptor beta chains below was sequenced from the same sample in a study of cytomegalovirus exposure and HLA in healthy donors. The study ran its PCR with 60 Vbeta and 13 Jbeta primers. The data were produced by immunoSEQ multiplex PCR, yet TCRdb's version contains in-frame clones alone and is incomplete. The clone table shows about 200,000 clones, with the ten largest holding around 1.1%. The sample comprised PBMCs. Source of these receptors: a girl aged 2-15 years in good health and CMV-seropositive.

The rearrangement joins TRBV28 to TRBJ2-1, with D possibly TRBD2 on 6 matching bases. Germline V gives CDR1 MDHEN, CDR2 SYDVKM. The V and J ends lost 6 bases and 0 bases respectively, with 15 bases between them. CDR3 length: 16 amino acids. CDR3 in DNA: TGTGCCAGCAGAGGACCAGCGGGCCTCTCCTACAATGAGCAGTTCTTC. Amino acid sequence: CASRGPAGLSYNEQFF.

CDR3 region: CAWWTGEAYNEQFF. The CDR3 nucleotides read TGTGCCTGGTGGACAGGGGAGGCCTACAATGAGCAGTTCTTC. The rearrangement links TRBV30 to TRBJ2-1; 9 nucleotides agree with TRBD1. V trimming: 5 bases; J trimming: 2 bases; junction bases outside the gene matches: 4. The CDR3 totals 14 residues. Germline V lookup: CDR1 GTSNPN, CDR2 SVGIG (reference sequence).

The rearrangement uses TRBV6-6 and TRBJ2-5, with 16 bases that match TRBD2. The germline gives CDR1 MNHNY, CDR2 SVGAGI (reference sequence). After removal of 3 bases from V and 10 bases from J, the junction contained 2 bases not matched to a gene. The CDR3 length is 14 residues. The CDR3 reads CASSYGTSGRDQYF. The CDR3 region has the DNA TGTGCCAGCAGTTATGGGACTAGCGGGAGGGACCAGTACTTC.

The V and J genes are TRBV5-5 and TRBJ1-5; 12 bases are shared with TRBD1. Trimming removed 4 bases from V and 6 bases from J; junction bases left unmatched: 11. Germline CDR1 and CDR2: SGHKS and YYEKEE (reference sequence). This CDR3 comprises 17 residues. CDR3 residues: CASSLGTGGAIGQPQHF. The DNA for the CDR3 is TGTGCCAGCAGCCTCGGGACAGGGGGCGCGATTGGTCAGCCCCAGCATTTT.

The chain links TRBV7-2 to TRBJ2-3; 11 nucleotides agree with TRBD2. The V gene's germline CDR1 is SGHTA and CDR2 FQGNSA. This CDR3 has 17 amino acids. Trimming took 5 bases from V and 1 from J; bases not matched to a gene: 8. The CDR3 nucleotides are TGTGCCAGCAGCATGACTAGCGGGGCCCGCGGCACAGATACGCAGTATTTT. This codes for CASSMTSGARGTDTQYF.

CDR3 sequence reads: CASSRGGKKDTGELFF. The CDR3 region has the DNA TGTGCCAGCAGCAGGGGAGGGAAGAAAGACACCGGGGAGCTGTTTTTT. The chain joins TRBV11-3 to TRBJ2-2; 7 bases fit TRBD2. J gave up 3 bases and V 5 bases, and 9 bases lay outside the gene matches. The CDR3 covers 16 residues. Germline-derived CDR1 and CDR2 are SGHNT and YENEEA.

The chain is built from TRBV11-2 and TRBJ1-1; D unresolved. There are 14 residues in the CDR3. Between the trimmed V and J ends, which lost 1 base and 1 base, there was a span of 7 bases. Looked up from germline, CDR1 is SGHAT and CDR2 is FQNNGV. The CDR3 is CASSLGTSNTEAFF. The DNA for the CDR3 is TGTGCCAGCAGCTTAGGCACATCGAACACTGAAGCTTTCTTT.

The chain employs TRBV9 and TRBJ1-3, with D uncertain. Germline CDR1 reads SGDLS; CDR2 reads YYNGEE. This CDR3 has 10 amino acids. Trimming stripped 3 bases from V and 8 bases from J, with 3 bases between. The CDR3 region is CASSGDTIYF. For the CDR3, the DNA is TGTGCCAGCAGCGGAGACACCATATATTTT.

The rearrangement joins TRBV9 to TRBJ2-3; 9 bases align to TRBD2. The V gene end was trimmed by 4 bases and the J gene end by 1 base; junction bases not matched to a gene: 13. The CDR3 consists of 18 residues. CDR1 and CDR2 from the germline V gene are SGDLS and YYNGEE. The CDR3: CASSPQIRLAERTDTQYF. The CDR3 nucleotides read TGTGCCAGCAGCCCTCAAATACGACTAGCGGAACGCACAGATACGCAGTATTTT. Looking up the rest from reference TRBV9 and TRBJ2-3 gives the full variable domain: DSGVTQTPKHLITATGQRVTLRCSPRSGDLSVYWYQQSLDQGLQFLIQYYNGEERAKGNILERFSAQQFPDLHSELNLSSLELGDSALYFCASSPQIRLAERTDTQYFGPGTRLTVL.

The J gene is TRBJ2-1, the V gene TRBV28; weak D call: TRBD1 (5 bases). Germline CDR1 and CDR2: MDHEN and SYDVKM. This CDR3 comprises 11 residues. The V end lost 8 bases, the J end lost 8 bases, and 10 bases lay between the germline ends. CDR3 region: CASWGPYEQFF. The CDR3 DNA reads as TGTGCCAGCTGGGGCCCGTATGAGCAGTTCTTC.

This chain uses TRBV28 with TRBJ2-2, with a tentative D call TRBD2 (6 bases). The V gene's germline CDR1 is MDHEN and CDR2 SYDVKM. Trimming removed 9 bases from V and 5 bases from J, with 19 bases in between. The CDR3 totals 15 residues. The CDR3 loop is CASRPGDPTTGELFF. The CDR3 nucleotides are TGTGCCAGTCGACCGGGGGACCCAACAACCGGGGAGCTGTTTTTT.

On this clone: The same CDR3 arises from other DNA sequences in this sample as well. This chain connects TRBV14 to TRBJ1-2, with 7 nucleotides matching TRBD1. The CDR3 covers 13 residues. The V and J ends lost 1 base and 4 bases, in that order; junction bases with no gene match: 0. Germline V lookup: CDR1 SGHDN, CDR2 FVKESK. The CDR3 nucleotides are TGTGCCAGCAGCCAAGGACAGGGCTATGGCTACACCTTC. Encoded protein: CASSQGQGYGYTF.

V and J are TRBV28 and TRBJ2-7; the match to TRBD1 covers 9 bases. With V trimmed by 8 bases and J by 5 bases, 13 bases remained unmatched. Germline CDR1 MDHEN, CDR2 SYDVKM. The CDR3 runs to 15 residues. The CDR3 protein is CASGSSWDRAHEQYF. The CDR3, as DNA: TGTGCCAGCGGCTCCTCGTGGGACAGGGCACACGAGCAGTACTTC.

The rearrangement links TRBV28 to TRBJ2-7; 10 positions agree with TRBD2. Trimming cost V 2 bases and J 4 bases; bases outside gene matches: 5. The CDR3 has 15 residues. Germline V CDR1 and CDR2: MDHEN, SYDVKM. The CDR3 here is CASSLVASGSYEQYF. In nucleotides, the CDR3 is TGTGCCAGCAGTTTAGTGGCTAGCGGGAGTTACGAGCAGTACTTC.

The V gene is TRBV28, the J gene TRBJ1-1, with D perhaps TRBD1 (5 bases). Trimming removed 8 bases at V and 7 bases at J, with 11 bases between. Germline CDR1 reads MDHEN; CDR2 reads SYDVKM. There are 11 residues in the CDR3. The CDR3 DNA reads TGTGCCAGCCTAGGGGTACTTGAAGCTTTCTTT. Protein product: CASLGVLEAFF.

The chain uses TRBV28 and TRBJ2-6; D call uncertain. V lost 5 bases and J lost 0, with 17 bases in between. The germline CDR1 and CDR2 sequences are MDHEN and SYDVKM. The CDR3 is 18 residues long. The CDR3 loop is CASSELAGQYSGANVLTF. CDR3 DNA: TGTGCCAGCAGTGAGTTGGCAGGCCAGTACTCTGGGGCCAACGTCCTGACTTTC.

CDR3 DNA: TGTGCCAGCAGCCCCGATTCAGGGGCCGCAACTAATGAAAAACTGTTTTTT. As protein: CASSPDSGAATNEKLFF. V usage is TRBV7-8 and J usage is TRBJ1-4, with D maybe TRBD1 (6 bases). This CDR3 is 17 amino acids long. Trimming stripped 5 bases from V and 0 bases from J, with 16 bases between. CDR1 SGHVS and CDR2 FQNEAQ come from the germline V gene.

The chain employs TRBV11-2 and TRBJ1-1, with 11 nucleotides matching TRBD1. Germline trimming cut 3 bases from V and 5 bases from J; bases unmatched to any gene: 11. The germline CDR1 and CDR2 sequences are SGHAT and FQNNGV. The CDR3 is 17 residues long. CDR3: CASSFLGTGGTSTEAFF. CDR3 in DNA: TGTGCCAGCAGCTTTTTAGGGACAGGGGGGACGAGTACTGAAGCTTTCTTT.

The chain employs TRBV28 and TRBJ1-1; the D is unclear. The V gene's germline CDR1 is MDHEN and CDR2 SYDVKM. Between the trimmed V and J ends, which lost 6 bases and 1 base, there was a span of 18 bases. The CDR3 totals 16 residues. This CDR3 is CASRVRSAGPNTEAFF. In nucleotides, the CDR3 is TGTGCCAGCAGAGTGAGGTCGGCGGGTCCGAACACTGAAGCTTTCTTT.

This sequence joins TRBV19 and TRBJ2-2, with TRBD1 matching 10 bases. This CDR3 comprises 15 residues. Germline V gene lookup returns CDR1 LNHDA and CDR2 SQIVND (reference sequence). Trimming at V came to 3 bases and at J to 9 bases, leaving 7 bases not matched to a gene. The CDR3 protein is CASSIGQGGHRELFF. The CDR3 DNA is TGTGCCAGTAGTATCGGACAGGGGGGCCACCGGGAGCTGTTTTTT.

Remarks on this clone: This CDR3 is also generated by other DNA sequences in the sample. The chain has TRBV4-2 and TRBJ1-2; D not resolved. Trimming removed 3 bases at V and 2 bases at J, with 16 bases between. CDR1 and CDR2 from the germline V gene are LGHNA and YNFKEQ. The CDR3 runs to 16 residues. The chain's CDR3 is CASSQEMRGGNYGYTF. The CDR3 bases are TGTGCCAGCAGCCAGGAAATGCGTGGAGGAAACTATGGCTACACCTTC.

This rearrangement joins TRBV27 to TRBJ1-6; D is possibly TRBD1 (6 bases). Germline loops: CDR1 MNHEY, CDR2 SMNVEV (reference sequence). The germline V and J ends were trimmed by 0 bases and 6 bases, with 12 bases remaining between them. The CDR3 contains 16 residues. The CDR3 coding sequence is TGTGCCAGCAGTTTATCAGGACAGTGGGGTAATTCACCCCTCCACTTT. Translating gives CASSLSGQWGNSPLHF.

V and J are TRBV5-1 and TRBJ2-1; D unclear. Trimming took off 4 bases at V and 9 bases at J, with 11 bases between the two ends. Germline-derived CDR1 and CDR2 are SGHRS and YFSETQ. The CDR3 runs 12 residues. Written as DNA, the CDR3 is TGCGCCAGCAGCCAACCCTCTAGTGAGCAGTTCTTC. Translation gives CASSQPSSEQFF.

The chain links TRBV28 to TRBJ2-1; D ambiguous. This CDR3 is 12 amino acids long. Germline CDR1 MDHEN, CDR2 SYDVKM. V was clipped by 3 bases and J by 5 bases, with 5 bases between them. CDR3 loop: CASSFIDNEQFF. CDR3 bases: TGTGCCAGCAGTTTTATCGACAATGAGCAGTTCTTC.

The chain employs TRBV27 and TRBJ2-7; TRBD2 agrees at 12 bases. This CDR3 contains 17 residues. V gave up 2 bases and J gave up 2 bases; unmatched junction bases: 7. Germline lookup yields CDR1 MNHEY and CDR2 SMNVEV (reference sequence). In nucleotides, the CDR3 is TGTGCCAGCAGTTTAGGTGGGCTAGCGGGAGGGCCCTACGAGCAGTACTTC. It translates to CASSLGGLAGGPYEQYF.

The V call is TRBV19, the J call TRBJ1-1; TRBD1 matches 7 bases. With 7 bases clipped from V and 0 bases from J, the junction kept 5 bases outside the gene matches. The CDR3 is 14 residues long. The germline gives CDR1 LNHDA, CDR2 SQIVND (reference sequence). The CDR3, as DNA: TGTGCCAGTACGGTGGGACAGTTGAACACTGAAGCTTTCTTT. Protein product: CASTVGQLNTEAFF.

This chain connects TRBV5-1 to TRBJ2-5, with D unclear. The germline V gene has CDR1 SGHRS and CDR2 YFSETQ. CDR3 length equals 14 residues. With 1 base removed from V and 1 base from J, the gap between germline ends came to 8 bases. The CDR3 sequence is CASSLPQIQETQYF. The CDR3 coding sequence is TGCGCCAGCAGCTTGCCCCAAATCCAAGAGACCCAGTACTTC.